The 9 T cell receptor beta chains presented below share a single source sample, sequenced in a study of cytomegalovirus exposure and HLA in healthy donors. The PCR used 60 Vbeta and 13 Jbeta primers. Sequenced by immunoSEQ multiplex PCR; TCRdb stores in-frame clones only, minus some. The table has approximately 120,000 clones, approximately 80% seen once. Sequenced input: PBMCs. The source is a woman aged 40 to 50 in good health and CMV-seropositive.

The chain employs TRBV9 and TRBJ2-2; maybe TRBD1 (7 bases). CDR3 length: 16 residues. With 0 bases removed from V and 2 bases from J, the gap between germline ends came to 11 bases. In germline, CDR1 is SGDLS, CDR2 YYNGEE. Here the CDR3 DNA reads TGTGCCAGCAGCGTAGGCGGGACAGCAAACACCGGGGAGCTGTTTTTT. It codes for CASSVGGTANTGELFF. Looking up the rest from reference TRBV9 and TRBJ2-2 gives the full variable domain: DSGVTQTPKHLITATGQRVTLRCSPRSGDLSVYWYQQSLDQGLQFLIQYYNGEERAKGNILERFSAQQFPDLHSELNLSSLELGDSALYFCASSVGGTANTGELFFGEGSRLTVL.

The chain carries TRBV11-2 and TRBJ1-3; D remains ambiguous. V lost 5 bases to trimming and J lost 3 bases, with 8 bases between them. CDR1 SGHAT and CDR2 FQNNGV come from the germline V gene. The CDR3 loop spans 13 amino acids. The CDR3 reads CASSPGGGNTIYF. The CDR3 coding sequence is TGTGCCAGCAGCCCCGGTGGTGGAAACACCATATATTTT.

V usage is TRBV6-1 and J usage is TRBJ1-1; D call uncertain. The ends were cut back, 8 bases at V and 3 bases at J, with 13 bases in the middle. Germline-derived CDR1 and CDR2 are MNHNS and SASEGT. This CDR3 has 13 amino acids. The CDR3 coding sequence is TGTGCCAGCCTAGAAGCGCGGGACACTGAAGCTTTCTTT. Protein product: CASLEARDTEAFF.

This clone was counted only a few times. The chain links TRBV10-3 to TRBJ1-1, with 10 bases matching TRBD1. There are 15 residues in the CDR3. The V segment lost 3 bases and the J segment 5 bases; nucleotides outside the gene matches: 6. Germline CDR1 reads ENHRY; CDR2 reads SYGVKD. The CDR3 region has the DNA TGTGCCATCAGTGATCCGGGACAGGGGAGGACTGAAGCTTTCTTT. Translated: CAISDPGQGRTEAFF.

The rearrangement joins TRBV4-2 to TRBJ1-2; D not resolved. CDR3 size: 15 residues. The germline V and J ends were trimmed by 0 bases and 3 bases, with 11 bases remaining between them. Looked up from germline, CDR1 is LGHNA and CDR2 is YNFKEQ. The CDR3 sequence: CASSQEARGDYGYTF. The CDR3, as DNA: TGTGCCAGCAGCCAAGAGGCCCGCGGGGACTATGGCTACACCTTC.

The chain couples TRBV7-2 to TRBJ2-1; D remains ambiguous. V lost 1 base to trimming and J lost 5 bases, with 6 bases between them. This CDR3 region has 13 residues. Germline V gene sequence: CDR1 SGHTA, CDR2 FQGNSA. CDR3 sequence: CASSLETHNEQFF. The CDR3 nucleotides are TGTGCCAGCAGCTTAGAAACACACAATGAGCAGTTCTTC.

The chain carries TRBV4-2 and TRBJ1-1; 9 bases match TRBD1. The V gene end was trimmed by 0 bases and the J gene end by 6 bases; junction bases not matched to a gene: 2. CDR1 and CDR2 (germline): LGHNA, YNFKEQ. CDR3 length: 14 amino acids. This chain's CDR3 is CASSQEGTGSEAFF. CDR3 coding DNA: TGTGCCAGCAGCCAAGAGGGGACAGGGTCTGAAGCTTTCTTT.

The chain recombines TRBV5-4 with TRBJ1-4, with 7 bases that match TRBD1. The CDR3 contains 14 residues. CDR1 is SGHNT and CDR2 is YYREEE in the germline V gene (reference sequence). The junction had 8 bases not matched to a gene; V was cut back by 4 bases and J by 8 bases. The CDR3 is CASSTGQSKEKLFF. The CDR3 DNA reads TGTGCCAGCAGCACGGGACAGAGCAAGGAAAAACTGTTTTTT.

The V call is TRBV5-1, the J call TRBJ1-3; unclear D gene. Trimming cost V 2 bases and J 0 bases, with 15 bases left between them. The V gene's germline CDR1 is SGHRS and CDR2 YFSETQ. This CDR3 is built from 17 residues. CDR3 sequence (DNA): TGCGCCAGCAGCTTACGATCAATACGGGACTCTGGAAACACCATATATTTT. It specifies CASSLRSIRDSGNTIYF.